Detailed here is one TCR beta chain. These data originate in a study of blood T cell repertoires in COVID-19. Study at large: Acute and convalescent COVID-19 specimens originated in the United States, Italy and Spain. Nucleic acid was either cDNA or gDNA, and it came from T cells, B-cell-depleted T cells, or PBMCs.

The V end was cut by 2 bases, the J end by 7 bases, with 15 bases between. CDR1 is MNHNY, CDR2 SVGAGI, per germline (reference sequence). The CDR3 length is 15 residues. In the source study's methods: Reference gene primers were amplified, and this amplification served to estimate nucleated cell counts. TCRdb keeps only in-frame clones here, not all; method: immunoSEQ multiplex PCR. V and J calls and clone size are copied from that table; D and trimming were computed from the DNA. Of about 110,000 clones in the sample, roughly 70% were seen once. Source material: peripheral blood. This chain joins TRBV6-6 and TRBJ1-5; D unclear. This TCR came from a woman between 40 and 50 years old with acute or convalescent COVID-19. This chain's CDR3 is CASSYDGSGVQPQHF. Written as DNA, the CDR3 is TGTGCCAGCAGTTACGACGGTTCCGGGGTCCAGCCCCAGCATTTT.